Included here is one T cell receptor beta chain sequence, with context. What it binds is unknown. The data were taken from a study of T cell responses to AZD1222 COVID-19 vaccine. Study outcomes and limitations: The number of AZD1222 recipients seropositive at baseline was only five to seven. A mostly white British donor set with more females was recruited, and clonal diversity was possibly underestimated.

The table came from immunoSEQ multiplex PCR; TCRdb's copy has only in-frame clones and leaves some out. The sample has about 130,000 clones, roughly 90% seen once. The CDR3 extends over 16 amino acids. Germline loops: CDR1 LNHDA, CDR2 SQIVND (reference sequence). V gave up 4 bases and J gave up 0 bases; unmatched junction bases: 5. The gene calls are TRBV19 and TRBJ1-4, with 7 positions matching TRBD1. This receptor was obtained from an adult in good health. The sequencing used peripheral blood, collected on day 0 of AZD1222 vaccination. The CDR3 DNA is TGTGCCAGTAGTAGGACAGGATCAGCAACTAATGAAAAACTGTTTTTT. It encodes CASSRTGSATNEKLFF.